A selection of T cell receptor beta chains follows, all from one sample in a study of blood T cells in healthy people across ages. Using its own MiXCR run on the 5' RACE reads, TCRdb lists one record per CDR3 protein. The sample holds some 1,500,000 distinct CDR3 sequences, 35% to 45% seen once. Sequences were obtained from blood. The receptor set was obtained from a woman under 30 in good health. CDR3s include the opening cysteine and the closing phenylalanine or tryptophan. Each record gives: V gene, clone size, J gene, CDR3 protein. A row's size may be missing; if present it is once, few, many or a size class.

TRBV12-5	few	TRBJ1-5	CASGLAGGNQPQHF
TRBV12-3/TRBV12-4	few	TRBJ2-3	CASSRTGVVSGATDTQYF
TRBV6-2/TRBV6-3	NA	TRBJ2-3	CASSYSKVETDTQYF
TRBV4-3	NA	TRBJ2-5	CASSLGQHQETQYF
TRBV5-1	NA	TRBJ1-5	CASKLGARAQHF
TRBV27	NA	TRBJ2-3	CASSLSEISDTQYF
TRBV10-3	once	TRBJ1-2	CAISDLTGAKNYGYTF
TRBV7-2	few	TRBJ2-7	CASSDPGRTYEQYF
TRBV7-2	NA	TRBJ1-1	CASSLTGGVATEAFF
TRBV5-1	NA	TRBJ2-3	CASSIGTRTDTQYF
TRBV29-1	NA	TRBJ1-1	CSVLRNTEAFF
TRBV20-1	NA	TRBJ2-1	CSARIGTGHNEQFF
TRBV5-1	NA	TRBJ2-3	CASRWDRGPTDTQYF
TRBV18	NA	TRBJ1-2	CASSAGRVGYTF
TRBV2	few	TRBJ1-6	CASPGTRFSPLHF
TRBV6-5	few	TRBJ2-5	CASSSTSGSAKTQYF
TRBV7-9	NA	TRBJ1-4	CAGSLYRAQGKLFF
TRBV12-3/TRBV12-4	NA	TRBJ2-3	CASAGAGDTDTQYF
TRBV11-2	NA	TRBJ2-5	CASSIRPDETQYF
TRBV6-5	NA	TRBJ1-6	CASSYSGRTYNSPLHF
TRBV5-1	few	TRBJ2-7	CASSVGTGGDEQYF
TRBV12-3/TRBV12-4	NA	TRBJ1-2	CASSIGMGYTF
TRBV13	few	TRBJ2-3	CASSLEASPDTQYF
TRBV12-3/TRBV12-4	many	TRBJ1-2	CASSQGVYGYTF
TRBV12-3/TRBV12-4	few	TRBJ1-5	CASSLEGRVGNQPQHF
TRBV4-1	NA	TRBJ2-1	CASSNQAQSSYNEQFF
TRBV28	NA	TRBJ1-2	CASSWDTVQNYGYTF
TRBV20-1	once	TRBJ1-2	CSGPEGAYGYTF
TRBV12-3/TRBV12-4	once	TRBJ1-1	CASSHSRNDMNTEAFF
TRBV27	few	TRBJ2-4	CASSWGLAKNIQYF
TRBV5-1	few	TRBJ1-5	CASSLGQSPNQPQHF
TRBV4-1	NA	TRBJ2-2	CASSPGGTSGSGELFF
TRBV24-1	few	TRBJ1-1	CATGQGTEAFF
TRBV15	NA	TRBJ2-7	CATSRVGTASFYPYEQYF
TRBV7-8	few	TRBJ2-7	CASSTRQVSYEQYF
TRBV10-3	many	TRBJ2-5	CAISESYLQETQYF
TRBV7-2	NA	TRBJ1-1	CASSAGAGGSANTEAFF
TRBV20-1	few	TRBJ2-5	CSAGPGLAQQETQYF
TRBV7-6	few	TRBJ2-7	CASSLVSSGDYEQYF
TRBV29-1	few	TRBJ2-3	CSVGERTSKPTDTQYF
TRBV3-1	NA	TRBJ2-1	CASSPGLLAGNYNEQFF
TRBV15	NA	NA	CATSRLQGDFYEQYF
TRBV11-1	few	TRBJ2-4	CASSLGRWNIQYF
TRBV6-2/TRBV6-3	few	TRBJ2-1	CASSDPGQWSSYNEQFF
TRBV10-3	few	TRBJ2-3	CAISRGERGTDTQYF
TRBV29-1	many	TRBJ2-1	CSVLRVYNEQFF
TRBV20-1	NA	TRBJ1-5	CSAGGRQISNQPQHF
TRBV27	many	TRBJ2-4	CASSLYSGSAKNIQYF
TRBV7-9	NA	TRBJ1-2	CASSLPGQENYGYTF
TRBV7-9	few	TRBJ2-1	CASSPPLLADNEQFF
TRBV6-5	few	TRBJ2-1	CASAPRDNYNEQFF
TRBV20-1	few	TRBJ1-2	CSAATDYYGYTF
TRBV4-3	NA	TRBJ2-7	CASSQEGSGTSYEQYF
TRBV5-1	NA	TRBJ2-1	CASSLQGRSNEQFF